These 7 T cell receptor beta chains share one sample of origin, sequenced in a study of blood T cell repertoires in COVID-19. Sequencing was performed with immunoSEQ multiplex PCR; in TCRdb, only in-frame clones are kept and a portion is missing. This table has 250,000 or so clones, approximately 83% appearing once. Input material: PBMCs or T cells enriched from blood (not recorded which). Every receptor here comes from a woman between 45 and 65 years old who had recovered from COVID-19.

The rearrangement links TRBV4-1 to TRBJ1-2; D is possibly TRBD1 (5 bases). Trimming took off 1 base at V and 1 base at J, with 10 bases between the two ends. This CDR3 has 15 residues. CDR1 and CDR2 from the germline V gene are MGHRA and YSYEKL. This chain's CDR3 is CASSQVGAVNYGYTF. The CDR3 DNA follows: TGCGCCAGCAGCCAAGTTGGGGCAGTTAACTATGGCTACACCTTC.

J is TRBJ1-6 and V is TRBV27; TRBD1 agrees at 9 bases. Germline CDR1 and CDR2: MNHEY and SMNVEV (reference sequence). J gave up 13 bases and V 0 bases, and 10 bases lay outside the gene matches. This CDR3 is 16 amino acids long. The chain's CDR3 is CASSLSAGTGTSPLHF. CDR3 DNA: TGTGCCAGCAGTTTATCTGCCGGGACAGGGACATCGCCCCTCCACTTT.

This sequence joins TRBV5-5 and TRBJ1-1; D is unresolved. Trimming removed 4 bases from V and 5 bases from J, with 15 bases in between. The CDR3 runs 14 residues. Germline CDR1 and CDR2: SGHKS and YYEKEE (reference sequence). The CDR3 DNA sequence: TGTGCCAGCAGCCTCGCTCGGGGAAGTACTGAAGCTTTCTTT. This translates into CASSLARGSTEAFF.

The chain recombines TRBV6-5 with TRBJ1-6; 9 bases align to TRBD1. This CDR3 is 15 amino acids long. CDR1 and CDR2 from the germline V gene are MNHEY and SVGAGI. With V trimmed by 10 bases and J by 1 base, 5 bases remained unmatched. The CDR3 is CAIGQGRSYNSPLHF. The CDR3 DNA sequence: TGTGCCATTGGACAGGGGAGATCCTATAATTCACCCCTCCACTTT.

This clone was detected a few times. The CDR3 protein is CASSRTASYNSPLHF. CDR3 in DNA: TGTGCCAGCAGCCGGACAGCTTCCTATAATTCACCCCTCCACTTT. The rearrangement uses TRBV7-2 and TRBJ1-6; D may be TRBD1 (6 bases). From germline, CDR1 is SGHTA and CDR2 FQGNSA. The length of the CDR3 is 15 residues. V dropped 5 bases and J dropped 1 base, with 9 bases sitting between them. The variable domain in full, completed from reference TRBV7-2 and TRBJ1-6, reads GAGVSQSPSNKVTEKGKDVELRCDPISGHTALYWYRQSLGQGLEFLIYFQGNSAPDKSGLPSDRFSAERTGGSVSTLTIQRTQQEDSAVYLCASSRTASYNSPLHFGNGTRLTVT.

CDR3 nucleotides: TGTGCCAGCAGCCGTACTAGCGGGAGTAGGCCCGGGGAGCTGTTTTTT. Protein: CASSRTSGSRPGELFF. V gene TRBV3-1 (or the pseudogene TRBV3-2) combines with J gene TRBJ2-2, with TRBD2 matching over 11 bases. V gave up 4 bases and J gave up 6 bases; unmatched junction bases: 7. CDR1 is LGHDT, CDR2 YNNKEL, per germline (reference sequence). CDR3 size: 16 residues.

This clone was counted only a few times. The chain carries TRBV5-1 and TRBJ2-1; D is possibly TRBD2 (6 bases). V lost 0 bases and J lost 2, with 15 bases in between. The CDR3 is made up of 17 amino acids. Germline assignment: CDR1 SGHRS and CDR2 YFSETQ. This CDR3 reads CASSLGATSGTYNEQFF. CDR3 nucleotide sequence: TGCGCCAGCAGCTTGGGCGCGACTAGTGGGACCTACAATGAGCAGTTCTTC.